These T cell receptor beta chains were read from a single sample in a study of response to subunit inactivated influenza vaccine. In TCRdb, the RT-PCR reads were re-called with MiXCR into one record per CDR3 protein. The top ten clones hold about 9.4% of a sample with 550,000 to 600,000 distinct CDR3 sequences, about 11% of them seen once. This sample comprised PBMCs from blood, obtained on the day of vaccination. The receptors come from a man in his fifties or sixties who received an inactivated influenza vaccine. The CDR3 runs from the conserved cysteine through the conserved F or W. Fields, in order: clone size, V gene, J gene, D gene, CDR3 protein, CDR3 DNA. The D gene is left open where the match is weak. Only part of the rows carry a size: once, few, many, or a class if the clone is expanded.

clone_size: few; v_call: TRBV6-5; j_call: TRBJ1-5; d_call: -; cdr3_aa: CASSYSAGRYGQPQHF; cdr3_nt: TGTGCCAGCAGTTACTCAGCAGGGAGGTATGGTCAGCCCCAGCATTTT
clone_size: few; v_call: TRBV29-1; j_call: TRBJ2-4; d_call: TRBD1; cdr3_aa: CSVSLGQGRDIQYF; cdr3_nt: TGCAGCGTTTCATTGGGACAGGGGCGCGACATTCAGTACTTC
clone_size: many; v_call: TRBV29-1; j_call: TRBJ2-5; d_call: -; cdr3_aa: CSVPIGVAQTQYF; cdr3_nt: TGCAGCGTGCCAATCGGGGTCGCACAGACCCAGTACTTC
clone_size: few; v_call: TRBV10-3; j_call: TRBJ1-1; d_call: TRBD1; cdr3_aa: CAISLTGALNTEAFF; cdr3_nt: TGTGCCATCAGTTTGACAGGGGCGTTGAACACTGAAGCTTTCTTT
clone_size: few; v_call: TRBV28; j_call: TRBJ2-7; d_call: -; cdr3_aa: CASSFWEGEPTYEQYF; cdr3_nt: TGTGCCAGCAGTTTTTGGGAGGGGGAGCCAACCTACGAGCAGTACTTC
clone_size: -; v_call: TRBV12-3/TRBV12-4; j_call: TRBJ1-5; d_call: -; cdr3_aa: CASSPQGMSDQPQHF; cdr3_nt: TGTGCCAGCAGCCCCCAGGGCATGAGCGATCAGCCCCAGCATTTT
clone_size: many; v_call: TRBV7-2; j_call: TRBJ1-5; d_call: -; cdr3_aa: CASSFSREPQHF; cdr3_nt: TGTGCCAGCAGCTTCTCAAGGGAGCCCCAGCATTTT
clone_size: few; v_call: TRBV20-1; j_call: TRBJ2-4; d_call: -; cdr3_aa: CSAAGALPPPAKNIQYF; cdr3_nt: TGCAGTGCTGCGGGGGCCCTACCTCCTCCGGCCAAAAACATTCAGTACTTC
clone_size: -; v_call: TRBV7-9; j_call: TRBJ2-3; d_call: -; cdr3_aa: CASSPWARSRGDTQYF; cdr3_nt: TGTGCCAGCAGCCCCTGGGCCCGCTCCCGGGGAGATACGCAGTATTTT
clone_size: few; v_call: TRBV9; j_call: TRBJ2-2; d_call: -; cdr3_aa: CASSVGIRNTGELFF; cdr3_nt: TGTGCCAGCAGCGTAGGGATCCGAAACACCGGGGAGCTGTTTTTT
clone_size: few; v_call: TRBV29-1; j_call: TRBJ2-7; d_call: -; cdr3_aa: CSVGKNSYEQYF; cdr3_nt: TGCAGCGTTGGTAAGAACTCCTACGAGCAGTACTTC
clone_size: -; v_call: TRBV30; j_call: TRBJ2-7; d_call: -; cdr3_aa: CACNWGNPYEQYF; cdr3_nt: TGTGCCTGCAATTGGGGAAATCCCTACGAGCAGTACTTC
clone_size: few; v_call: TRBV11-2; j_call: TRBJ2-1; d_call: -; cdr3_aa: CASSLAPSGEQFF; cdr3_nt: TGTGCCAGCAGCCTGGCCCCCTCGGGTGAGCAGTTCTTC
clone_size: -; v_call: TRBV5-1; j_call: TRBJ1-4; d_call: -; cdr3_aa: CASSSQGGTNEKLFF; cdr3_nt: TGCGCCAGCAGCTCACAGGGAGGTACTAATGAAAAACTGTTTTTT
clone_size: many; v_call: TRBV12-3/TRBV12-4; j_call: TRBJ2-3; d_call: -; cdr3_aa: CASSPDSMDTQYF; cdr3_nt: TGTGCCAGCAGTCCGGACTCTATGGATACGCAGTATTTT
clone_size: few; v_call: TRBV12-3/TRBV12-4; j_call: TRBJ1-1; d_call: -; cdr3_aa: CASSLDLGMNTEAFF; cdr3_nt: TGTGCCAGCAGTTTAGATCTGGGGATGAACACTGAAGCTTTCTTT
clone_size: few; v_call: TRBV6-5; j_call: TRBJ2-1; d_call: -; cdr3_aa: CASSYSPSSYNEQFF; cdr3_nt: TGTGCCAGCAGTTATTCCCCAAGCTCCTACAATGAGCAGTTCTTC
clone_size: few; v_call: TRBV5-5; j_call: TRBJ1-3; d_call: -; cdr3_aa: CASSLEGVYGNTIYF; cdr3_nt: TGTGCCAGCAGCTTGGAGGGTGTCTATGGAAACACCATATATTTT
clone_size: few; v_call: TRBV5-1; j_call: TRBJ2-7; d_call: TRBD1; cdr3_aa: CASSLGGTGSNEQYF; cdr3_nt: TGCGCCAGCAGCTTGGGTGGGACAGGGAGCAACGAGCAGTACTTC
clone_size: few; v_call: TRBV7-9; j_call: TRBJ2-1; d_call: -; cdr3_aa: CASSLISGNEQFF; cdr3_nt: TGTGCCAGCAGCTTGATCTCCGGGAATGAGCAGTTCTTC
clone_size: many; v_call: TRBV20-1; j_call: TRBJ1-6; d_call: -; cdr3_aa: CSARDSPEGPYNSPLHF; cdr3_nt: TGCAGTGCTAGAGATAGCCCGGAGGGTCCCTATAATTCACCCCTCCACTTT
clone_size: -; v_call: TRBV28; j_call: TRBJ2-7; d_call: -; cdr3_aa: CASSLLSLGTENYEQYF; cdr3_nt: TGTGCCAGCAGTTTATTATCTTTGGGGACGGAAAACTACGAGCAGTACTTC
clone_size: -; v_call: TRBV25-1; j_call: TRBJ1-2; d_call: -; cdr3_aa: CASSSTGLNGYTF; cdr3_nt: TGTGCCAGCAGTTCTACAGGGCTCAATGGCTACACCTTC
clone_size: -; v_call: TRBV29-1; j_call: TRBJ2-3; d_call: -; cdr3_aa: CSVEDFTDTQYF; cdr3_nt: TGCAGCGTTGAAGACTTCACAGATACGCAGTATTTT
clone_size: -; v_call: TRBV12-5; j_call: TRBJ2-3; d_call: TRBD2; cdr3_aa: CASGSSGSGVSTDTQYF; cdr3_nt: TGTGCTAGTGGAAGCTCGGGGAGCGGGGTTAGCACAGATACGCAGTATTTT
clone_size: -; v_call: TRBV5-1; j_call: TRBJ2-7; d_call: TRBD2; cdr3_aa: CASSPGTSGRADEQYF; cdr3_nt: TGCGCCAGCAGCCCCGGGACTAGCGGGAGGGCGGACGAGCAGTACTTC
clone_size: -; v_call: TRBV5-1; j_call: TRBJ2-5; d_call: -; cdr3_aa: CASSLMGGPQETQYF; cdr3_nt: TGCGCCAGCAGCTTGATGGGAGGACCCCAAGAGACCCAGTACTTC
clone_size: once; v_call: TRBV9; j_call: TRBJ2-5; d_call: -; cdr3_aa: CASSATGEAKTQYF; cdr3_nt: TGTGCCAGCAGCGCAACAGGGGAGGCTAAGACCCAGTACTTC
clone_size: many; v_call: TRBV15; j_call: TRBJ2-7; d_call: TRBD1; cdr3_aa: CATSVGQGIIYEQYF; cdr3_nt: TGTGCCACCAGCGTAGGACAGGGGATCATCTACGAGCAGTACTTC
clone_size: -; v_call: TRBV29-1; j_call: TRBJ2-5; d_call: TRBD2; cdr3_aa: CSVEDEGSLAVETQYF; cdr3_nt: TGCAGCGTTGAAGATGAGGGCAGTCTAGCGGTGGAGACCCAGTACTTC
clone_size: -; v_call: TRBV5-6; j_call: TRBJ1-2; d_call: TRBD1; cdr3_aa: CASSKMTGGYYGYTF; cdr3_nt: TGTGCCAGCAGCAAAATGACAGGGGGCTACTATGGCTACACCTTC
clone_size: -; v_call: TRBV20-1; j_call: TRBJ2-5; d_call: TRBD2; cdr3_aa: CSARDLGTSGGLQETQYF; cdr3_nt: TGCAGTGCTAGAGATCTAGGGACTAGCGGGGGCCTGCAAGAGACCCAGTACTTC
clone_size: many; v_call: TRBV4-2; j_call: TRBJ2-1; d_call: TRBD2; cdr3_aa: CASSQAQRGISNEQFF; cdr3_nt: TGTGCCAGCAGCCAGGCCCAGCGGGGTATCTCCAATGAGCAGTTCTTC
clone_size: many; v_call: TRBV5-1; j_call: TRBJ2-5; d_call: TRBD1; cdr3_aa: CASSPGTGQETQYF; cdr3_nt: TGCGCCAGCAGCCCTGGGACAGGCCAAGAGACCCAGTACTTC
clone_size: few; v_call: TRBV6-2/TRBV6-3; j_call: TRBJ1-2; d_call: -; cdr3_aa: CASTGRINYGYTF; cdr3_nt: TGTGCCAGCACAGGACGGATAAACTATGGCTACACCTTC
clone_size: many; v_call: TRBV29-1; j_call: TRBJ2-7; d_call: -; cdr3_aa: CSVVRAGSYEQYF; cdr3_nt: TGCAGCGTCGTCAGGGCCGGCTCCTACGAGCAGTACTTC
clone_size: -; v_call: TRBV11-2; j_call: TRBJ2-1; d_call: TRBD2; cdr3_aa: CASSSLTAGGRNEQFF; cdr3_nt: TGTGCCAGCAGTTCCCTTACAGCGGGGGGGCGAAATGAGCAGTTCTTC
clone_size: few; v_call: TRBV7-6; j_call: TRBJ2-3; d_call: -; cdr3_aa: CASSPSLEGGYTDTQYF; cdr3_nt: TGTGCCAGCAGCCCCTCTCTAGAGGGGGGTTACACAGATACGCAGTATTTT
clone_size: few; v_call: TRBV20-1; j_call: TRBJ2-7; d_call: -; cdr3_aa: CSARDEGPHSYEQYF; cdr3_nt: TGCAGTGCTAGAGATGAAGGGCCTCACTCCTACGAGCAGTACTTC
clone_size: few; v_call: TRBV2; j_call: TRBJ2-1; d_call: TRBD2; cdr3_aa: CASSLTSGRSNEQFF; cdr3_nt: TGTGCCAGCAGTCTAACTAGCGGGAGATCGAATGAGCAGTTCTTC
clone_size: -; v_call: TRBV9; j_call: TRBJ1-5; d_call: TRBD1; cdr3_aa: CASSPGTGFYQPQHF; cdr3_nt: TGTGCCAGCAGCCCCGGGACAGGGTTCTATCAGCCCCAGCATTTT
clone_size: -; v_call: TRBV10-3; j_call: TRBJ2-3; d_call: TRBD2; cdr3_aa: CAISDFRLAALEDTQYF; cdr3_nt: TGTGCCATCAGTGACTTTAGACTAGCCGCGCTCGAAGATACGCAGTATTTT
clone_size: few; v_call: TRBV5-1; j_call: TRBJ2-5; d_call: TRBD2; cdr3_aa: CASSKGIRSGLKETQYF; cdr3_nt: TGCGCCTCTTCAAAGGGGATACGTAGCGGGTTAAAAGAGACCCAGTACTTC
clone_size: -; v_call: TRBV30; j_call: TRBJ2-5; d_call: TRBD1; cdr3_aa: CAWSPGRGPAVETQYF; cdr3_nt: TGTGCCTGGAGCCCGGGAAGGGGGCCGGCGGTAGAGACCCAGTACTTC
clone_size: -; v_call: TRBV2; j_call: TRBJ2-1; d_call: -; cdr3_aa: CASSEQGITYNEQFF; cdr3_nt: TGTGCCAGCAGCGAGCAGGGCATTACCTACAATGAGCAGTTCTTC
clone_size: -; v_call: TRBV9; j_call: TRBJ2-2; d_call: TRBD2; cdr3_aa: CASSVETSNTGELFF; cdr3_nt: TGTGCCAGCAGCGTAGAGACTAGCAACACCGGGGAGCTGTTTTTT
clone_size: few; v_call: TRBV12-3/TRBV12-4; j_call: TRBJ2-1; d_call: -; cdr3_aa: CASSPGSRYNEQFF; cdr3_nt: TGTGCCAGCAGTCCAGGGTCCCGATACAATGAGCAGTTCTTC
clone_size: -; v_call: TRBV9; j_call: TRBJ2-1; d_call: -; cdr3_aa: CASSPLGRGNNEQFF; cdr3_nt: TGTGCCAGCAGCCCTTTGGGTAGGGGGAACAATGAGCAGTTCTTC
clone_size: -; v_call: TRBV6-2/TRBV6-3; j_call: TRBJ1-2; d_call: -; cdr3_aa: CASSYSRTRGYGYTF; cdr3_nt: TGTGCCAGCAGTTACTCGAGGACAAGGGGCTATGGCTACACCTTC
clone_size: few; v_call: TRBV2; j_call: TRBJ2-5; d_call: -; cdr3_aa: CASSQGAQYQETQYF; cdr3_nt: TGTGCCAGCAGCCAAGGGGCACAGTACCAAGAGACCCAGTACTTC
clone_size: few; v_call: TRBV28; j_call: TRBJ2-7; d_call: -; cdr3_aa: CASSLFTGEGEQYF; cdr3_nt: TGTGCCAGCAGTTTATTCACAGGGGAGGGTGAGCAGTACTTC